These 27 T cell receptor beta chains originate from one sample sequenced in a study of blood T cell repertoires in COVID-19. TCRdb's copy holds only in-frame clones and misses some; the assay was immunoSEQ multiplex PCR. The table shows about 86,000 clones, with 65% to 85% occurring only once. Sequencing input: peripheral blood. These receptors originate from a woman at least 80 years old with active or convalescent COVID-19.

The rearrangement uses TRBV19 and TRBJ2-7; 10 nucleotides match TRBD2. Losses at the gene ends were 9 bases for V and 2 bases for J; bases not matched to a gene: 4. The CDR3 spans 13 residues. Per germline, CDR1 LNHDA and CDR2 SQIVND (reference sequence). CDR3 residues: CASRLAGAYEQYF. CDR3 sequence (DNA): TGTGCCAGCCGGCTAGCGGGGGCCTACGAGCAGTACTTC.

The V and J genes are TRBV7-8 and TRBJ2-2, with D perhaps matching TRBD2 (5 bases). The germline gives CDR1 SGHVS, CDR2 FQNEAQ. The CDR3 length is 17 residues. V gave up 5 bases and J gave up 1 base, with 17 bases separating them. In nucleotides, the CDR3 is TGTGCCAGCAGCCCGTTGTACGAGGGCGGGAACACCGGGGAGCTGTTTTTT. Translation gives CASSPLYEGGNTGELFF. The full variable domain, with the rest looked up from reference TRBV7-8 and TRBJ2-2, is GAGVSQSPRYKVAKRGQDVALRCDPISGHVSLFWYQQALGQGPEFLTYFQNEAQLDKSGLPSDRFFAERPEGSVSTLKIQRTQQEDSAVYLCASSPLYEGGNTGELFFGEGSRLTVL.

This clone has a handful of counts. The chain recombines TRBV7-9 with TRBJ2-3, with D possibly being TRBD1 (6 bases). Germline V gene data show CDR1 as SEHNR and CDR2 as FQNEAQ (reference sequence). The CDR3 runs 14 residues. V lost 6 bases and J lost 0, with 10 bases in between. CDR3 bases: TGTGCCAGCAGGAGGACAGCTAGCACAGATACGCAGTATTTT. Amino acid sequence: CASRRTASTDTQYF.

This chain links TRBV28 with TRBJ1-4; possibly TRBD1 for D (5 bases). CDR1 is MDHEN, CDR2 SYDVKM, per germline. There are 13 residues in the CDR3. V was pared by 7 bases and J by 5 bases, with 11 bases between. The CDR3: CASMDRGNEKLFF. Here the CDR3 DNA reads TGTGCCAGCATGGATAGGGGAAATGAAAAACTGTTTTTT.

V usage is TRBV28 and J usage is TRBJ1-1; D might be TRBD1 (6 bases). V shed 6 bases and J shed 6 bases, with 14 bases lying between them. Per the germline V gene, CDR1 is MDHEN and CDR2 is SYDVKM. CDR3 length: 13 residues. In DNA form, the CDR3 reads TGTGCCAGCAGGATAGGGGGAAGGGCTGAAGCTTTCTTT. As protein: CASRIGGRAEAFF.

J is TRBJ2-5 and V is TRBV7-9, with 8 bases fitting TRBD1. The germline CDR1 and CDR2 sequences are SEHNR and FQNEAQ (reference sequence). Unmatched junction bases numbered 3, after V lost 5 bases and J lost 1 base. This CDR3 comprises 14 residues. CDR3 amino acids: CASSPGTGQETQYF. The DNA for the CDR3 is TGTGCCAGCAGCCCGGGGACAGGCCAAGAGACCCAGTACTTC.

The chain employs TRBV7-8 and TRBJ1-3; 10 bases are shared with TRBD1. Germline trimming cut 5 bases from V and 0 bases from J; bases unmatched to any gene: 7. CDR3 length: 17 amino acids. CDR1 is SGHVS, CDR2 FQNEAQ, per germline. CDR3 protein: CASSAAGQGSSGNTIYF. CDR3 bases: TGTGCCAGCAGCGCAGCGGGACAGGGGAGCTCTGGAAACACCATATATTTT. Full variable domain (outside the CDR3, taken from reference TRBV7-8 and TRBJ1-3): GAGVSQSPRYKVAKRGQDVALRCDPISGHVSLFWYQQALGQGPEFLTYFQNEAQLDKSGLPSDRFFAERPEGSVSTLKIQRTQQEDSAVYLCASSAAGQGSSGNTIYFGEGSWLTVV.

This chain joins TRBV2 and TRBJ2-2; 7 nucleotides align to TRBD1. The CDR3 is 15 amino acids. CDR1 is SNHLY, CDR2 FYNNEI, per germline. The trim removed 2 bases at V and 6 bases at J, leaving 6 bases unmatched. The CDR3 DNA reads TGTGCCAGCAGTGAAATGTACAGGGGCTCCGGGGAGCTGTTTTTT. Translated, it gives CASSEMYRGSGELFF.

V and J are TRBV11-2 and TRBJ2-1, with no clear D. V dropped 5 bases and J dropped 10 bases, with 15 bases sitting between them. This CDR3 is 13 amino acids long. Per the germline V gene, CDR1 is SGHAT and CDR2 is FQNNGV. The CDR3 region is CASSPSLGPEQFF. In DNA, the CDR3 is TGTGCCAGCAGCCCCAGTTTGGGCCCGGAGCAGTTCTTC.

This clone came up once. The rearrangement joins TRBV6-2 or TRBV6-3 to TRBJ2-1, with TRBD2 matching over 8 bases. V trimming: 5 bases; J trimming: 2 bases; junction bases outside the gene matches: 8. The germline gives CDR1 MNHEY, CDR2 SVGEGT. There are 16 residues in the CDR3. The CDR3 loop is CASSPQSGSPYNEQFF. CDR3 coding DNA: TGTGCCAGCAGTCCCCAAAGCGGGAGTCCCTACAATGAGCAGTTCTTC.

The rearrangement joins TRBV7-2 to TRBJ1-5; tentative D call: TRBD1 (5 bases). The germline CDR1 and CDR2 sequences are SGHTA and FQGNSA. The CDR3 totals 14 residues. Trimming stripped 5 bases from V and 5 bases from J, with 13 bases between. DNA for the CDR3: TGTGCCAGCAGCACTCCCGGGGGTTATCAGCCCCAGCATTTT. The encoded protein is CASSTPGGYQPQHF. Full variable domain (missing parts from reference TRBV7-2 and TRBJ1-5): GAGVSQSPSNKVTEKGKDVELRCDPISGHTALYWYRQSLGQGLEFLIYFQGNSAPDKSGLPSDRFSAERTGGSVSTLTIQRTQQEDSAVYLCASSTPGGYQPQHFGDGTRLSIL.

V gene TRBV29-1 combines with J gene TRBJ1-1; no clear D. The CDR3 loop spans 13 amino acids. With 2 bases removed from V and 0 bases from J, the gap between germline ends came to 7 bases. Germline V lookup: CDR1 SQVTM, CDR2 ANQGSEA. In nucleotides, the CDR3 is TGCAGCGTTGAACCGCACTTGAACACTGAAGCTTTCTTT. Translated, it gives CSVEPHLNTEAFF.

The V gene is TRBV18, the J gene TRBJ1-6; TRBD1 matches 7 bases. Unmatched junction bases numbered 7, after V lost 3 bases and J lost 8 bases. CDR3 length: 15 amino acids. Germline values: CDR1 KGHSH, CDR2 LQKENI. CDR3 nucleotide sequence: TGTGCCAGCTCACCCCGACAGGGCCAGGATTCACCCCTCCACTTT. Translation gives CASSPRQGQDSPLHF.

The chain carries TRBV18 and TRBJ2-3; the match to TRBD1 covers 7 bases. This CDR3 spans 18 amino acids. The ends lost 2 bases at V and 2 bases at J; junction bases unmatched: 13. Germline V gene sequence: CDR1 KGHSH, CDR2 LQKENI. The CDR3 DNA is TGTGCCAGCTCACCAGGACAGGCCTTGTCAACAGTCACAGATACGCAGTATTTT. It encodes CASSPGQALSTVTDTQYF.

A few counts support this clone. The chain combines TRBV3-1 (or the pseudogene TRBV3-2) with TRBJ1-6; TRBD1 aligns across 9 bases. The CDR3 covers 15 residues. The J segment lost 7 bases and the V segment lost 5 bases, leaving 6 bases of the junction unmatched. Germline assignment: CDR1 LGHDT and CDR2 YNNKEL (reference sequence). DNA of the CDR3: TGTGCCAGCAGCATCCGGACAGGGGTCAATTCACCCCTCCACTTT. Translated: CASSIRTGVNSPLHF.

The chain's CDR3 is CASSFGVTGDYGYTF. The CDR3 coding sequence is TGTGCCAGCAGCTTTGGGGTCACAGGGGACTATGGCTACACCTTC. The rearrangement joins TRBV7-2 to TRBJ1-2, with 7 positions matching TRBD1. Germline-derived CDR1 and CDR2 are SGHTA and FQGNSA. Unmatched junction bases numbered 7, after V lost 3 bases and J lost 3 bases. The CDR3 sequence is 15 residues long.

This sequence joins TRBV5-4 and TRBJ2-7, with 7 positions matching TRBD1. The trim removed 4 bases at V and 2 bases at J, leaving 6 bases unmatched. This CDR3 is built from 14 residues. Germline CDR1 is SGHNT and CDR2 is YYREEE (reference sequence). The CDR3 nucleotides read TGTGCCAGCAGCCAGGACAGGCGAACCTACGAGCAGTACTTC. It translates to CASSQDRRTYEQYF.

V usage is TRBV30 and J usage is TRBJ2-1; perhaps TRBD2 as D (5 bases). This CDR3 is built from 12 residues. Germline V gene data show CDR1 as GTSNPN and CDR2 as SVGIG (reference sequence). V was trimmed by 0 bases and J by 10 bases, leaving 10 bases between them. CDR3 nucleotide sequence: TGTGCCTGGAGTGTATCCCCGGGAGAGCAGTTCTTC. Translation: CAWSVSPGEQFF.

This clone appeared a few times. This rearrangement joins TRBV11-2 to TRBJ2-3; 7 nucleotides line up with TRBD2. With V trimmed by 1 base and J by 3 bases, 4 bases remained unmatched. This CDR3 contains 15 residues. CDR1 is SGHAT and CDR2 is FQNNGV in the germline V gene. The DNA of the CDR3 is TGTGCCAGCAGCTTAGGGTTGGGGGGGACAGATACGCAGTATTTT. Protein product: CASSLGLGGTDTQYF.

This chain joins TRBV19 and TRBJ2-3; TRBD1 might be the D (5 bases). Germline assignment: CDR1 LNHDA and CDR2 SQIVND (reference sequence). V lost 1 base and J 1 base, leaving 12 bases between the germline ends. The CDR3 runs to 16 residues. CDR3 in amino acids: CASSIVRTFGTDTQYF. CDR3 DNA sequence: TGTGCCAGTAGTATAGTTCGGACATTTGGCACAGATACGCAGTATTTT.

The chain links TRBV25-1 to TRBJ1-2; weak D call: TRBD1 (5 bases). From germline, CDR1 is MGHDK and CDR2 SYGVNS. The CDR3 has 15 residues. V lost 3 bases and J 3 bases, leaving 14 bases between the germline ends. The CDR3 region is CASSDPGQGHYGYTF. In DNA form, the CDR3 reads TGTGCCAGCAGTGACCCCGGGCAGGGCCACTATGGCTACACCTTC.

The chain uses TRBV5-1 and TRBJ2-6; no definite D call. Trimming took off 3 bases at V and 3 bases at J, with 7 bases between the two ends. The germline CDR1 and CDR2 sequences are SGHRS and YFSETQ. The CDR3 contains 14 residues. The DNA of the CDR3 is TGCGCCAGCAGCTGGGCCGGTGGGGCCAACGTCCTGACTTTC. Translated, it gives CASSWAGGANVLTF.

The chain employs TRBV7-2 and TRBJ2-5; TRBD1 is a possible D gene (5 bases). In germline, CDR1 is SGHTA, CDR2 FQGNSA. The CDR3 covers 15 residues. V lost 1 base, J lost 5 bases, and 14 bases lay in between. The CDR3 is CASSLGTQRYETQYF. The CDR3, as DNA: TGTGCCAGCAGCTTAGGGACACAGAGATACGAGACCCAGTACTTC.

The chain combines TRBV4-1 with TRBJ1-6; 7 bases align to TRBD1. The CDR3 has 19 amino acids. Trimming took 3 bases from V and 7 from J; bases not matched to a gene: 18. The germline V gene encodes CDR1 MGHRA and CDR2 YSYEKL. The CDR3 nucleotides are TGCGCCAGCAGCCACGCTACACCCGGGACAGCTACAAGGAATTCACCCCTCCACTTT. Protein: CASSHATPGTATRNSPLHF.

This clone was found a few times. The chain combines TRBV11-2 with TRBJ2-1; 8 bases match TRBD2. V lost 2 bases, J lost 5 bases, and 2 bases stayed unmatched. The germline V gene has CDR1 SGHAT and CDR2 FQNNGV. The CDR3 is made up of 14 amino acids. The CDR3, as DNA: TGTGCCAGCAGCTTACTAGCGGGCCACAATGAGCAGTTCTTC. This gives the protein CASSLLAGHNEQFF.

CDR3 protein: CASTGPKENEQFF. The CDR3 nucleotides read TGTGCCAGTACAGGGCCGAAGGAAAATGAGCAGTTCTTC. The chain couples TRBV19 to TRBJ2-1; D is perhaps TRBD1 (5 bases). This CDR3 is built from 13 residues. Trimming took 7 bases from V and 7 from J, leaving 14 bases between them. Germline lookup yields CDR1 LNHDA and CDR2 SQIVND (reference sequence).

The chain uses TRBV6-2 or TRBV6-3 and TRBJ2-5; 14 nucleotides agree with TRBD2. The junction had 6 bases not matched to a gene; V was cut back by 5 bases and J by 10 bases. The CDR3 totals 14 residues. Germline V gene data show CDR1 as MNHEY and CDR2 as SVGEGT. The CDR3 spells CASSQTSGRGVQYF. The CDR3 nucleotides are TGTGCCAGCAGTCAGACTAGCGGGAGGGGCGTCCAGTACTTC.